This T cell receptor (beta chain) stems from a study of T cells in Graves' hyperthyroidism and ophthalmopathy. The CDR3 has 14 amino acids. Germline CDR1 and CDR2: MNHEY and SVGEGT. Trimming removed 5 bases at V and 8 bases at J, with 15 bases between. The PBMCs studied were ones that came from 10 ml fresh peripheral blood. TCR beta CDR3 region amplification was performed from RNA transcripts. The TCR CDR3 was amplified in a first-round RT-PCR using the HTBI primer set. In TCRdb, the multiplex PCR reads were re-called with MiXCR into one record per CDR3 protein. Of some 300,000 distinct CDR3 sequences in the sample, roughly a fifth were seen once.

Sequenced: blood. This chain joins TRBV6-2 or TRBV6-3 and TRBJ1-4, with unresolved D. The sequence was collected from a man aged 45-65 years with Graves' ophthalmopathy. In DNA form, the CDR3 reads TGTGCCAGCAGTCAACGGCCCCCCGAGGAAAAACTGTTTTTT. The encoded protein is CASSQRPPEEKLFF.